The clone carrying this TCR beta chain was seen a few times. The V end was cut by 2 bases, the J end by 0 bases, with 8 bases between. Germline-derived CDR1 and CDR2 are SNHLY and FYNNEI. This CDR3 region has 14 residues. The data originate from a study of blood T cell repertoires in COVID-19. Original handling: Estimation of nucleated cell counts relied on the amplification of reference gene primers. Only in-frame clones appear in the TCRdb table, and some are missing; sequencing was by immunoSEQ multiplex PCR. The DNA was the basis for D and trimming; V, J and clone size are from that table. Among 110,000 or so clones, about 76% were seen once, and the ten largest hold approximately 19%.

Sequencing used peripheral blood. This chain links TRBV2 with TRBJ2-7, with D uncertain. The sequence was obtained from a woman in her 70s with acute or convalescent COVID-19. CDR3 amino acids: CASSENYSSYEQYF. The DNA of the CDR3 is TGTGCCAGCAGTGAAAATTACAGCTCCTACGAGCAGTACTTC.